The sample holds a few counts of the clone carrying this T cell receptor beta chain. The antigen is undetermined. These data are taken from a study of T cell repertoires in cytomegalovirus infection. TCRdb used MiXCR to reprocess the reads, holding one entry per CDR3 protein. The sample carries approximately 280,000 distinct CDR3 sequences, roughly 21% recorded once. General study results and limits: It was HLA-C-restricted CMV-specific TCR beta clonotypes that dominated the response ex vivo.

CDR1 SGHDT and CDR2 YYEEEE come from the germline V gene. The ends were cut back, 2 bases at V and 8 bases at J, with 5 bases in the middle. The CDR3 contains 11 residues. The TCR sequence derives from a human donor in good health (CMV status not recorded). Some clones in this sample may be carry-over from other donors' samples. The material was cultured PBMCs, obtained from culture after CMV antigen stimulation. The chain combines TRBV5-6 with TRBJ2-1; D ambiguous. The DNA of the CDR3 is TGTGCCAGCAGCTTCCTTGATGAGCAGTTCTTC. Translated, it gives CASSFLDEQFF.